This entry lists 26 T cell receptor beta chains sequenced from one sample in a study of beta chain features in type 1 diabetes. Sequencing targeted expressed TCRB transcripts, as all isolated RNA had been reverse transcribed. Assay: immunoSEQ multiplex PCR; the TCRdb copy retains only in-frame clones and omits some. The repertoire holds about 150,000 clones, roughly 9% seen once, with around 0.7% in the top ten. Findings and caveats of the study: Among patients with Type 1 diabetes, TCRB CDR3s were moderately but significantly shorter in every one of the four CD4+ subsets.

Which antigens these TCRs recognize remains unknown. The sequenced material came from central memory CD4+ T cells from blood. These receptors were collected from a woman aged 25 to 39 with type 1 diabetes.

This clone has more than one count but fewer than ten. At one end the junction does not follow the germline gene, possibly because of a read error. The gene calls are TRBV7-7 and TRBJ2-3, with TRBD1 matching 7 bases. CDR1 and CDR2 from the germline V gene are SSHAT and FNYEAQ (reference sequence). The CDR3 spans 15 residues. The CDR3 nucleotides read TGTGCTAGCAGCTTAGGGGGACAGTCAACGACTACGCAGTATTTT. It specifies CASSLGGQSTTTQYF. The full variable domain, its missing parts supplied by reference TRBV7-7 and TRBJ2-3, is GAGVSQSPRYKVTKRGQDVTLRCDPISSHATLYWYQQALGQGPEFLTYFNYEAQPDKSGLPSDRFSAERPEGSISTLTIQRTEQRDSAMYRCASSLGGQSTTTQYFGPGTRLTVL.

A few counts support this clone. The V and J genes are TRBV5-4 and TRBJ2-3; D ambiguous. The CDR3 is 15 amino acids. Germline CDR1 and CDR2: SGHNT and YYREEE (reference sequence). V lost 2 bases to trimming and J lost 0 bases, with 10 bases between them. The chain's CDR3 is CASSLAHASTDTQYF. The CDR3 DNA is TGTGCCAGCAGCTTAGCCCACGCTAGCACAGATACGCAGTATTTT.

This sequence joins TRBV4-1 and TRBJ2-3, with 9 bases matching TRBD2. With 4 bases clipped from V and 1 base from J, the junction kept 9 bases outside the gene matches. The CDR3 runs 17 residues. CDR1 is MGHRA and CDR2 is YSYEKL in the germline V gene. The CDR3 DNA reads TGCGCCAGCAGCCGAGGGGGCGCGGGAGGGGGCACAGATACGCAGTATTTT. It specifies CASSRGGAGGGTDTQYF.

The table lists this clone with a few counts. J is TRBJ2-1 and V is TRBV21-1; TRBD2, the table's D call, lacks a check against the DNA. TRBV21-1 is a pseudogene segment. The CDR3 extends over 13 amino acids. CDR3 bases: TGTGCCAGCAGCGGCCAGCGGTACAATGAGCAGTTCTTC. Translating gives CASSGQRYNEQFF.

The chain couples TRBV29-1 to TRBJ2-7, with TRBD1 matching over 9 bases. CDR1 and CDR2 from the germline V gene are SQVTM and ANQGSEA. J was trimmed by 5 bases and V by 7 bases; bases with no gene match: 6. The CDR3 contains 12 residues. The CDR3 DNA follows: TGCAGCGGGGGGACAGGGCGCGACGAGCAGTACTTC. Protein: CSGGTGRDEQYF.

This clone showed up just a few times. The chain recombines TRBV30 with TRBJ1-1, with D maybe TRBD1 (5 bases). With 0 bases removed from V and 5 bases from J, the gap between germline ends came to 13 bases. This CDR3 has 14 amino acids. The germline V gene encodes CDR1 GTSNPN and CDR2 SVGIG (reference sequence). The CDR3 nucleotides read TGTGCCTGGAGTGTCCATCTCCAGGGAACTGAAGCTTTCTTT. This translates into CAWSVHLQGTEAFF.

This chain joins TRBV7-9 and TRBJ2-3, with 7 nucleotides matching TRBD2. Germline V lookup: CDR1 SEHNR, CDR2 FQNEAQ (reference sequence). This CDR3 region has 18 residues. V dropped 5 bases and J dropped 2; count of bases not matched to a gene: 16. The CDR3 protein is CASSPQKAGLGNTDTQYF. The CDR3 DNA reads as TGTGCCAGCAGCCCTCAGAAAGCTGGACTAGGAAACACAGATACGCAGTATTTT.

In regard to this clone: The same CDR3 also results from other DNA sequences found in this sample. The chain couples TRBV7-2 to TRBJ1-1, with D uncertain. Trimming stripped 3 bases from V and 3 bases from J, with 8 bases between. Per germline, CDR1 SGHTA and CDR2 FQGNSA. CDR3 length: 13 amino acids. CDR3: CASSFGEDTEAFF. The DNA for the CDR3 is TGTGCCAGCAGCTTCGGGGAAGACACTGAAGCTTTCTTT. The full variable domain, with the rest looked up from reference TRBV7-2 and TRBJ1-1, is GAGVSQSPSNKVTEKGKDVELRCDPISGHTALYWYRQSLGQGLEFLIYFQGNSAPDKSGLPSDRFSAERTGGSVSTLTIQRTQQEDSAVYLCASSFGEDTEAFFGQGTRLTVV.

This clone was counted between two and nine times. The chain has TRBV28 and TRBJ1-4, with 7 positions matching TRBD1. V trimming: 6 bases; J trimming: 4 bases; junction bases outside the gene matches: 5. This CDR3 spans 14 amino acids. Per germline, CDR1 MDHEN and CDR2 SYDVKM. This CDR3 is CASSPGQRNEKLFF. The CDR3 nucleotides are TGTGCCAGCAGCCCGGGACAGCGTAATGAAAAACTGTTTTTT.

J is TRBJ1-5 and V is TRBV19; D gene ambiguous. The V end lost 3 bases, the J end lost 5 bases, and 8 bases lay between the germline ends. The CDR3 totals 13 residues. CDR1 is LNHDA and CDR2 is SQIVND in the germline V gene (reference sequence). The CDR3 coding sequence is TGTGCCAGTAGTATCAGTTTCGATCAGCCCCAGCATTTT. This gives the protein CASSISFDQPQHF. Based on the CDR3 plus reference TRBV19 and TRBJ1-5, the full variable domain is DGGITQSPKYLFRKEGQNVTLSCEQNLNHDAMYWYRQDPGQGLRLIYYSQIVNDFQKGDIAEGYSVSREKKESFPLTVTSAQKNPTAFYLCASSISFDQPQHFGDGTRLSIL.

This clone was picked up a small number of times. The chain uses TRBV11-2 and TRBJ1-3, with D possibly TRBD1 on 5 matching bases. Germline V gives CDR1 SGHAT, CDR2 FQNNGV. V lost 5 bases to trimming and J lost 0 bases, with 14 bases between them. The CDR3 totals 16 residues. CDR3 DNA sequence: TGTGCCAGCAGCGCAAAGCAGGGTTTCTCTGGAAACACCATATATTTT. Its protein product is CASSAKQGFSGNTIYF.

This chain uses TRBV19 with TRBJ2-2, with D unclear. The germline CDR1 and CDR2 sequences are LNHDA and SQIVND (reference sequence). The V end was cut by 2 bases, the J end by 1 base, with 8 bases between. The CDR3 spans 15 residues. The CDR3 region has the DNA TGTGCCAGTAGTATAAGAGCTAGGAACACCGGGGAGCTGTTTTTT. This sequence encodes CASSIRARNTGELFF.

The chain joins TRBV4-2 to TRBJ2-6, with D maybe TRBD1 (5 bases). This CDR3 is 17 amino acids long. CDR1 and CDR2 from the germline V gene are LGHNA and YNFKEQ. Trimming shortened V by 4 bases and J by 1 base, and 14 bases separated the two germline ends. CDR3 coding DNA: TGTGCCAGCAGCCCGACAGTAGCTTCATCTGGGGCCAACGTCCTGACTTTC. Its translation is CASSPTVASSGANVLTF.

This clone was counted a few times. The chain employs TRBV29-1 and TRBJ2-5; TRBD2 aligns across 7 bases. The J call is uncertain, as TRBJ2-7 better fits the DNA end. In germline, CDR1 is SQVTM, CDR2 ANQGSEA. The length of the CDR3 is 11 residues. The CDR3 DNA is TGCAGCGTCGGCGGACTAGACGAGCAGTACTTC. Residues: CSVGGLDEQYF.

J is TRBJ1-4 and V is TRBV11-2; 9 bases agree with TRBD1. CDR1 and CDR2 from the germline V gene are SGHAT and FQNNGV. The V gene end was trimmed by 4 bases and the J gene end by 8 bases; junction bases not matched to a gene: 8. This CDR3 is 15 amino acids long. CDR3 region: CASSSPGQGGEKLFF. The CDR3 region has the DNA TGTGCCAGCAGCTCCCCGGGACAGGGAGGCGAAAAACTGTTTTTT. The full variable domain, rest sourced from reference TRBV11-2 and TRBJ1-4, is EAGVAQSPRYKIIEKRQSVAFWCNPISGHATLYWYQQILGQGPKLLIQFQNNGVVDDSQLPKDRFSAERLKGVDSTLKIQPAKLEDSAVYLCASSSPGQGGEKLFFGSGTQLSVL.

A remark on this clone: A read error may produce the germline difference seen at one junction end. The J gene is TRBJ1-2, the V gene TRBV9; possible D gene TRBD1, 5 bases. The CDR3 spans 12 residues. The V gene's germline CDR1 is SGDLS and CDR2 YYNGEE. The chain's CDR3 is CASSLRDGTLAF. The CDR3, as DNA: TGTGCCAGCAGCCTAAGAGACGGGACTCTTGCCTTC.

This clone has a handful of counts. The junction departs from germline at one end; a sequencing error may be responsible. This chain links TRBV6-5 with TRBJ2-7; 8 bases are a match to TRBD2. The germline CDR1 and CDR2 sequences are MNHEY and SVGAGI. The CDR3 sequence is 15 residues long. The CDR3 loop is CASSHSGGWNYEQYF. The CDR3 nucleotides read TGTGCCAGCAGTCACTCGGGAGGGTGGAACTACGAGCAGTACTTC.

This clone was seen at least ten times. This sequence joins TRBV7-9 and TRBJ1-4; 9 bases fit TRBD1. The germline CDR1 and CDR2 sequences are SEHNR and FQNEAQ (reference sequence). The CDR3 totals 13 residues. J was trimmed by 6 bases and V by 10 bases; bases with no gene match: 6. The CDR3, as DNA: TGTGCCATCCAGGGGACAGGGTATGAAAAACTGTTTTTT. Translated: CAIQGTGYEKLFF.

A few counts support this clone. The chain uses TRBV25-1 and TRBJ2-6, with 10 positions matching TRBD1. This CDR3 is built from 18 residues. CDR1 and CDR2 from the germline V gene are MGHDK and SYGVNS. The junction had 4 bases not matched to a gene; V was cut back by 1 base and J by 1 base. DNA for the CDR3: TGTGCCAGCAGTGAATTGGGGACAGGGGCTTCTGGGGCCAACGTCCTGACTTTC. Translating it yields CASSELGTGASGANVLTF.

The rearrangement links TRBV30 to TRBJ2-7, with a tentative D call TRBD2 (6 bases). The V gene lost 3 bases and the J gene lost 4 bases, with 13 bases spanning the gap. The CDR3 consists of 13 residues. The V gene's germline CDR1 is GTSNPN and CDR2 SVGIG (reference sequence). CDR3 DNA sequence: TGTGCCTGGAGGGAGGGTCCCTCGTACGAGCAGTACTTC. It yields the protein CAWREGPSYEQYF.

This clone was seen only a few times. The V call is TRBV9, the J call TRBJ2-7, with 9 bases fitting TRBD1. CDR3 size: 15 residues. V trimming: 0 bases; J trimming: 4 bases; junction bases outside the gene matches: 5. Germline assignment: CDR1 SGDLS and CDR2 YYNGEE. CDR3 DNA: TGTGCCAGCAGCGTAGCCGGGACAGGGATATACGAGCAGTACTTC. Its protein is CASSVAGTGIYEQYF.

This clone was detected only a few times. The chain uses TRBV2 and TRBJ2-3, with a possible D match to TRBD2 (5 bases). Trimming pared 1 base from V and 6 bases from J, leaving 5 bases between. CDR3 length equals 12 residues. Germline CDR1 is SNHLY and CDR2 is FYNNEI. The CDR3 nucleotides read TGTGCCAGCAGTGAAGGAGGGGATACGCAGTATTTT. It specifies CASSEGGDTQYF.

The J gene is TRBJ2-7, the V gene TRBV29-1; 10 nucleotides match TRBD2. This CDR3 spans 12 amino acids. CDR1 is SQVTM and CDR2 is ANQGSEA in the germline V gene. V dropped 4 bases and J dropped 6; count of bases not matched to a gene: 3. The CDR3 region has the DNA TGCAGCGTTGTAGCGGGAGGCTCCGAGCAGTACTTC. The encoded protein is CSVVAGGSEQYF.

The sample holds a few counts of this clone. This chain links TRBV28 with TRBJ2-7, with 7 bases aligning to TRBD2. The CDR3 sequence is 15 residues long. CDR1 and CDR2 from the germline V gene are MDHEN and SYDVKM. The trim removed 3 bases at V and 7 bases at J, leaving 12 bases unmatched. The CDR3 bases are TGTGCCAGCAGTTTCCTAGCGGACGGGAGTTCGGAGCAGTACTTC. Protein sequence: CASSFLADGSSEQYF.

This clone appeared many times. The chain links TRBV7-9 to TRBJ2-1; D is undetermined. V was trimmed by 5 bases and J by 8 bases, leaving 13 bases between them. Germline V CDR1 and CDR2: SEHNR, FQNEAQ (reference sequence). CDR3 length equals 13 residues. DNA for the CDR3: TGTGCCAGCAGCCAAACTACCCCGCATGAGCAGTTCTTC. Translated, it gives CASSQTTPHEQFF.

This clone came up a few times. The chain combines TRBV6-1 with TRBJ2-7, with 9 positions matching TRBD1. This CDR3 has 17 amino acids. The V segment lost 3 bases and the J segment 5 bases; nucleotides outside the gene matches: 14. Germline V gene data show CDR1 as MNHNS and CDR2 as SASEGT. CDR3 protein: CASSDYSATGGANEQYF. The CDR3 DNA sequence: TGTGCCAGCAGTGACTACTCTGCGACAGGGGGGGCGAACGAGCAGTACTTC.